The next 9 T cell receptor beta chains were all read from a single sample in a study of tumor-infiltrating lymphocytes in primary liver carcinoma. Unsorted bulk tissue, roughly 19-34 mg of it, served as the source for co-extraction of RNA and DNA. Production of TCR beta cDNA used approximately 480 ng total RNA together with a constant-region primer. Library construction for TCR beta comprised three nested multiplex PCR rounds performed with slightly modified ARM-PCR. A C-beta reverse primer was combined with TRBV1-TRBV30 forward primers in the first two PCR rounds, and each round had roughly 9 cycles. TCRdb reanalysed the multiplex PCR reads using MiXCR and keeps one entry per CDR3 protein. Of 40,000 to 60,000 distinct CDR3 sequences in the sample, less than 85% are singletons; the top ten hold 25% to 30%. The specimen was liver tumor tissue from sampling region 5. As to subset: tumor region T5, tumor centre. The origin of the receptors is a man aged 40-49 years with primary liver carcinoma and hepatitis B virus infection.

The V call is TRBV6-1, the J call TRBJ2-7, with TRBD2 identical over 8 bases. CDR3 length equals 13 residues. Germline V lookup: CDR1 MNHNS, CDR2 SASEGT. CDR3 DNA: TGTGGCGGCAGTGCCTCAGCGGGAGACGAGCAGTACTTC. Amino acid sequence: CGGSASAGDEQYF.

As to this clonotype: This may stem from a read error, because a much larger clone lies one nucleotide away. The chain combines TRBV6-2 or TRBV6-3 with TRBJ2-1; D may be TRBD1 or TRBD2 (5 bases each). From germline, CDR1 is MNHEY and CDR2 SVGEGT. Trimming cost V 9 bases and J 0 bases, with 12 bases left between them. This CDR3 has 14 amino acids. CDR3 bases: TGTGCCAGGAGTACCGGGACCTCCTACAATGAGCAGTTCTTC. Amino acid sequence: CARSTGTSYNEQFF.

The CDR3 DNA is TGTGCCAGCGTACTATGGGGCCTCCGGGGACATGGGCAGTTCTTC. This sequence encodes CASVLWGLRGHGQFF. J is TRBJ2-1 and V is TRBV11-2; D is possibly TRBD1 (6 bases). This CDR3 has 15 residues. The V and J ends lost 8 bases and 12 bases respectively, with 26 bases between them. The germline gives CDR1 SGHAT, CDR2 FQNNGV.

This clonotype was seen repeatedly, ten times or more. This chain links TRBV6-2 or TRBV6-3 with TRBJ2-7; TRBD2 matches at 9 bases. The V segment lost 7 bases and the J segment 0 bases; nucleotides outside the gene matches: 4. The germline V gene encodes CDR1 MNHEY and CDR2 SVGEGT. The CDR3 contains 14 residues. CDR3 amino acids: CASNLAGNSYEQYF. The CDR3 DNA is TGTGCCAGCAACCTAGCGGGAAACTCCTACGAGCAGTACTTC.

As concerns this clonotype: Its ends do not fully match the called genes, so a read error is possible. The CDR3 region has the DNA TGTGCCACCAGCGGAGATGAAATGCGAAGCACAGATACGCAGTATTTT. Protein sequence: CATSGDEMRSTDTQYF. This sequence joins TRBV15 and TRBJ2-3; no definite D call. Germline V gene data show CDR1 as LNHNV and CDR2 as YYDKDF (reference sequence). The CDR3 has 16 residues.

A word on this clonotype: In this CDR3 the conserved last residue, phenylalanine or tryptophan, is missing, so a read error is likely. The V call is TRBV28, the J call TRBJ2-7, with D possibly being TRBD2 (6 bases). From germline, CDR1 is MDHEN and CDR2 SYDVKM. CDR3 length: 14 amino acids. V shed 6 bases and J shed 0 bases, with 12 bases lying between them. CDR3 sequence reads: CASSRLGASYEQYL. CDR3 DNA: TGTGCCAGCAGCAGACTAGGGGCCTCCTACGAGCAGTACCTT.

Only a few counts were recorded for this clonotype. A read error may be the cause here, since a much bigger clone is one base away. The chain couples TRBV7-9 to TRBJ2-7; possibly TRBD1 for D (5 bases). The CDR3 sequence is 15 residues long. Trimming left V 1 base short and J 1 base short, with 11 bases between. From germline, CDR1 is SEHNR and CDR2 FQNEAQ (reference sequence). CDR3 region: CASSLGIGASYEQYF. For the CDR3, the DNA is TGTGCCAGCAGCTTAGGGATAGGGGCGTCCTACGAGCAGTACTTC.

This clonotype was recorded many times. The V gene is TRBV5-4, the J gene TRBJ2-3; 7 bases agree with TRBD1. Trimming cost V 7 bases and J 5 bases; bases outside gene matches: 13. CDR3 length: 15 residues. Germline CDR1 reads SGHNT; CDR2 reads YYREEE (reference sequence). The CDR3 sequence is CASGRGPGEGDTQYF. CDR3 coding DNA: TGTGCCAGCGGAAGGGGGCCAGGGGAAGGAGATACGCAGTATTTT. Drawing the rest from reference TRBV5-4 and TRBJ2-3, the complete variable domain is ETGVTQSPTHLIKTRGQQVTLRCSSQSGHNTVSWYQQALGQGPQFIFQYYREEENGRGNFPPRFSGLQFPNYSSELNVNALELDDSALYLCASGRGPGEGDTQYFGPGTRLTVL.

This CDR3 reads CASRPGTRVVRGQYF. CDR3 DNA sequence: TGTGCCAGCCGTCCCGGGACTAGAGTAGTTCGTGGTCAGTACTTC. This chain uses TRBV6-2 or TRBV6-3 with TRBJ2-5; 8 bases align to TRBD2. The germline CDR1 and CDR2 sequences are MNHEY and SVGEGT. There are 15 residues in the CDR3. V lost 8 bases, J lost 11 bases, and 19 bases stayed unmatched.